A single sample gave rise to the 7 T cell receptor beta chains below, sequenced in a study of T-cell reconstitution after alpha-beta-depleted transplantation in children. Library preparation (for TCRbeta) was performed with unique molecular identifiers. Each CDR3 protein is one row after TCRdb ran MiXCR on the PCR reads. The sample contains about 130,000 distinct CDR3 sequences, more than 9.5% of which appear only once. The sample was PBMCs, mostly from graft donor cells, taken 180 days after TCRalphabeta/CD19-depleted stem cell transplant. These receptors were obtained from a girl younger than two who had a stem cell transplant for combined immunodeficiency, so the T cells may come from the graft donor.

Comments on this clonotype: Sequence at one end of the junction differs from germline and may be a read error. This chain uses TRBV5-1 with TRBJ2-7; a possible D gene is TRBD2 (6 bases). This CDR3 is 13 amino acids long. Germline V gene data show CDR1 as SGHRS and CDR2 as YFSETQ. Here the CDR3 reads CASSLVSLADGSF. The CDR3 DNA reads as TGCGCCAGCAGCTTGGTGAGCTTAGCCGACGGGAGCTTC.

CDR3 in DNA: TGCAGCGTTCTTCAGGGCGGAGAGACCCAGTACTTC. It encodes CSVLQGGETQYF. The chain employs TRBV29-1 and TRBJ2-5; possible D gene TRBD1, 5 bases. The CDR3 has 12 amino acids. Germline V gene sequence: CDR1 SQVTM, CDR2 ANQGSEA. V lost 5 bases and J 4 bases, leaving 11 bases between the germline ends.

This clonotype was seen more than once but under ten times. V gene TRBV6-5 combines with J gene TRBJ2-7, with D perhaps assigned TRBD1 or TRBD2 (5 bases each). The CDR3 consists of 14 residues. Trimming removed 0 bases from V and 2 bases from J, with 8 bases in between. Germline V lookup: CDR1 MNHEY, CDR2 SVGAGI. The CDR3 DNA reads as TGTGCCAGCAGTTACTCCCGGGGACCCTACGAGCAGTACTTC. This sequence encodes CASSYSRGPYEQYF.

CDR3 in amino acids: CAISESRLGTDRALWDEQFF. As DNA, the CDR3 is TGTGCCATCAGTGAGTCCCGATTAGGAACGGACAGGGCCCTATGGGATGAGCAGTTCTTC. J is TRBJ2-1 and V is TRBV10-3; 8 nucleotides match TRBD1. This CDR3 is 20 amino acids long. V shed 0 bases and J 8 bases; nucleotides not matched to a gene: 21. Germline CDR1 is ENHRY and CDR2 is SYGVKD.

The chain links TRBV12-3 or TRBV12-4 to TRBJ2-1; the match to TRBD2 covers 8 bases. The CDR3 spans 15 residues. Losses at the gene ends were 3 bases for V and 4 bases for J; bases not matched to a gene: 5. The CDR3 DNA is TGTGCCAGCAGTTTTCTAAGCGGGGGATACAATGAGCAGTTCTTC. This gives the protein CASSFLSGGYNEQFF.

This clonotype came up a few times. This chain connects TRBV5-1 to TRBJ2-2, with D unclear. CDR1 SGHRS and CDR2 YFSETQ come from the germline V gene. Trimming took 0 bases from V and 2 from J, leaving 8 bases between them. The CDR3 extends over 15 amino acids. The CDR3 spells CASSLAGLNTGELFF. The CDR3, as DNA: TGCGCCAGCAGCTTGGCCGGGTTAAACACCGGGGAGCTGTTTTTT.

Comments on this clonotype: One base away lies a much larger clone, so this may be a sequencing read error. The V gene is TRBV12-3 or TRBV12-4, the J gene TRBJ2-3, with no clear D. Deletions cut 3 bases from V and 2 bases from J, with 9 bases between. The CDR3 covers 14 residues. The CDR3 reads CASSFGSNTDTQYF. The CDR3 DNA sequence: TGTGCCAGCAGTTTCGGCAGTAACACAGATACGCAGTATTTT.